The 18 T cell receptor beta chains listed next were all sequenced from one sample in a study of cytomegalovirus exposure and HLA in healthy donors. PCR was performed using 60 Vbeta and 13 Jbeta primers. The data were produced by immunoSEQ multiplex PCR, yet TCRdb's version contains in-frame clones alone and is incomplete. Altogether 150,000 to 200,000 clones are present, about three quarters being singletons, with the ten largest covering 1.3% to 1.5%. The specimen sequenced was PBMCs. These receptors originate from a woman aged 25 to 39 in good health and CMV-seronegative.

This chain joins TRBV11-2 and TRBJ2-5; D gene unclear. The V end lost 5 bases, the J end lost 5 bases, and 15 bases lay between the germline ends. Germline V gives CDR1 SGHAT, CDR2 FQNNGV. CDR3 length: 14 residues. The DNA for the CDR3 is TGTGCCAGCAGCCCTAGAGGAGAATCGGAGACCCAGTACTTC. Translated, it gives CASSPRGESETQYF.

DNA for the CDR3: TGTGCCAGCAGCTTACCGGGGGATATATCCGAGCAGTACTTC. Translation gives CASSLPGDISEQYF. The chain carries TRBV11-2 and TRBJ2-7, with D tentatively TRBD2 (6 bases). This CDR3 comprises 14 residues. CDR1 is SGHAT, CDR2 FQNNGV, per germline. The V and J ends lost 2 bases and 6 bases respectively, with 14 bases between them.

The chain has TRBV5-1 and TRBJ2-7, with 8 bases fitting TRBD2. Unmatched junction bases numbered 8, after V lost 3 bases and J lost 0 bases. CDR1 is SGHRS, CDR2 YFSETQ, per germline. This CDR3 has 16 amino acids. CDR3 sequence: CASSSGLAYISYEQYF. CDR3 nucleotides: TGCGCCAGCAGCTCAGGACTAGCCTATATCTCCTACGAGCAGTACTTC.

The chain carries TRBV6-5 and TRBJ2-7; TRBD2 matches 9 bases. Trimming at V came to 4 bases and at J to 5 bases, leaving 6 bases not matched to a gene. Germline assignment: CDR1 MNHEY and CDR2 SVGAGI. The CDR3 contains 14 residues. CDR3 DNA: TGTGCCAGCAGTTCACCGGGACTAGCTGACGAGCAGTACTTC. Protein product: CASSSPGLADEQYF.

In the case of this clone: Compared with germline, one end of the junction differs, possibly owing to a read error. The chain has TRBV7-9 and TRBJ2-7; 15 bases map to TRBD2. CDR1 SEHNR and CDR2 FQNEAQ come from the germline V gene (reference sequence). The CDR3 has 18 residues. The CDR3 reads CVSSRLGLAGGPADEQYF. In DNA, the CDR3 is TGTGTCAGCAGCCGACTGGGACTAGCGGGGGGACCGGCGGACGAGCAGTACTTC.

Worth noting for this clone: This CDR3 is also generated by other DNA sequences in the sample. The rearrangement uses TRBV7-8 and TRBJ2-7; perhaps TRBD2 as D (5 bases). Per the germline V gene, CDR1 is SGHVS and CDR2 is FQNEAQ. The CDR3 covers 13 residues. The CDR3 reads CSSNEKQAYEQYF. The DNA for the CDR3 is TGTTCTAGCAACGAAAAGCAGGCATACGAGCAGTACTTC.

The chain has TRBV30 and TRBJ1-4; 8 bases align to TRBD1. Trimming took 4 bases from V and 8 from J; bases not matched to a gene: 6. Germline lookup yields CDR1 GTSNPN and CDR2 SVGIG (reference sequence). The CDR3 extends over 13 amino acids. CDR3 residues: CAWTGGEGEKLFF. In DNA, the CDR3 is TGTGCCTGGACAGGGGGCGAGGGAGAAAAACTGTTTTTT.

The V and J genes are TRBV5-1 and TRBJ2-1; tentatively, D is TRBD1 (6 bases). This CDR3 spans 15 amino acids. Per the germline V gene, CDR1 is SGHRS and CDR2 is YFSETQ. V lost 2 bases to trimming and J lost 0 bases, with 9 bases between them. As DNA, the CDR3 is TGCGCCAGCAGCTTCAGGGGCCTCTCCTACAATGAGCAGTTCTTC. Protein product: CASSFRGLSYNEQFF. Drawing the rest from reference TRBV5-1 and TRBJ2-1, the complete variable domain is KAGVTQTPRYLIKTRGQQVTLSCSPISGHRSVSWYQQTPGQGLQFLFEYFSETQRNKGNFPGRFSGRQFSNSRSEMNVSTLELGDSALYLCASSFRGLSYNEQFFGPGTRLTVL.

This clone was seen only a few times. The chain recombines TRBV6-1 with TRBJ1-4; no firm D call. V was cut by 8 bases and J by 0 bases, with 10 bases left in between. Per germline, CDR1 MNHNS and CDR2 SASEGT. This CDR3 comprises 14 residues. CDR3 nucleotides: TGTGCCAGCGCTCGGTTCCCAACTAATGAAAAACTGTTTTTT. Its translation: CASARFPTNEKLFF.

For this clone: An end of the junction differs from the germline gene, which may be a read error. The rearrangement uses TRBV7-9 and TRBJ2-3; 9 bases fit TRBD1. The CDR3 is made up of 16 amino acids. Germline CDR1 reads SEHNR; CDR2 reads FQNEAQ (reference sequence). Written as DNA, the CDR3 is TGTTCCAGCAGCCGCTCCGGGACAGGGACCACAGATACGCAGTATTTT. Amino acids: CSSSRSGTGTTDTQYF.

The rearrangement uses TRBV30 and TRBJ2-1, with 11 bases that match TRBD1. The trim removed 6 bases at V and 7 bases at J, leaving 8 bases unmatched. The CDR3 consists of 14 residues. Germline V gene sequence: CDR1 GTSNPN, CDR2 SVGIG (reference sequence). The CDR3, as DNA: TGTGCCTGCCCTCGGACAGGGGGCATAAATGAGCAGTTCTTC. This encodes CACPRTGGINEQFF.

The chain combines TRBV6-6 with TRBJ1-2; no clear D. Trimming pared 6 bases from V and 5 bases from J, leaving 13 bases between. Germline-derived CDR1 and CDR2 are MNHNY and SVGAGI (reference sequence). The CDR3 totals 13 residues. The CDR3 DNA is TGTGCCAGCAGGATGGACTTTTTTTATGGCTACACCTTC. This translates into CASRMDFFYGYTF.

In this sample, this clone turned up once. V and J are TRBV6-5 and TRBJ2-3; D may be TRBD2 (5 bases). The germline gives CDR1 MNHEY, CDR2 SVGAGI. CDR3 size: 13 residues. V lost 5 bases and J lost 3, with 9 bases in between. The CDR3 DNA reads as TGTGCCAGCAGTGTCCCGGGGACAGATACGCAGTATTTT. Translated: CASSVPGTDTQYF.

The genes are TRBV27 and TRBJ2-7, with 10 nucleotides matching TRBD2. Germline-derived CDR1 and CDR2 are MNHEY and SMNVEV (reference sequence). The V gene end was trimmed by 2 bases and the J gene end by 6 bases; junction bases not matched to a gene: 4. CDR3 length: 14 residues. The CDR3, as DNA: TGTGCCAGCAGTTTACGGCGACTAGCGGGCGAGCAGTACTTC. Translation gives CASSLRRLAGEQYF.

The chain employs TRBV7-3 and TRBJ1-3, with 7 bases aligning to TRBD1. The CDR3 spans 15 residues. V trimming: 5 bases; J trimming: 1 base; junction bases outside the gene matches: 5. Germline loops: CDR1 SGHTA, CDR2 FQGTGA. This chain's CDR3 is CASSLRGQSGNTIYF. DNA of the CDR3: TGTGCCAGCAGCCTGCGGGGACAGTCTGGAAACACCATATATTTT. Full variable domain (outside the CDR3, taken from reference TRBV7-3 and TRBJ1-3): GAGVSQTPSNKVTEKGKYVELRCDPISGHTALYWYRQSLGQGPEFLIYFQGTGAADDSGLPNDRFFAVRPEGSVSTLKIQRTERGDSAVYLCASSLRGQSGNTIYFGEGSWLTVV.

This clone has a handful of counts. V and J are TRBV4-2 and TRBJ2-7, with D perhaps TRBD2 (7 bases). The CDR3 spans 16 residues. The germline CDR1 and CDR2 sequences are LGHNA and YNFKEQ. V lost 0 bases and J lost 2, with 14 bases in between. This CDR3 reads CASSQDPGGRTYEQYF. The CDR3 DNA is TGTGCCAGCAGCCAAGATCCGGGGGGCAGGACCTACGAGCAGTACTTC.

This clone was detected once. V usage is TRBV27 and J usage is TRBJ2-7; 9 nucleotides align to TRBD1. The germline V gene has CDR1 MNHEY and CDR2 SMNVEV (reference sequence). Trimming cost V 6 bases and J 7 bases; bases outside gene matches: 10. The CDR3 is 14 amino acids. The DNA of the CDR3 is TGTGCCAGCAGCTTCACCCGGGACAGGGATGAGCAGTACTTC. This translates into CASSFTRDRDEQYF.

The chain employs TRBV9 and TRBJ1-1; D remains ambiguous. V lost 3 bases, J lost 2 bases, and 11 bases lay in between. CDR3 length: 14 amino acids. Germline assignment: CDR1 SGDLS and CDR2 YYNGEE. The CDR3 loop is CASSGQQANTEAFF. CDR3 coding DNA: TGTGCCAGCAGCGGACAACAAGCCAACACTGAAGCTTTCTTT.